This T cell receptor (beta chain) was found in a study of T-cell memory formation after mild COVID-19. Study-wide background: Largely donor-specific sequence clusters came from a couple of donors.

The CDR3 sequence is 15 residues long. Germline lookup yields CDR1 MNHEY and CDR2 SMNVEV (reference sequence). With 5 bases clipped from V and 0 bases from J, the junction kept 5 bases outside the gene matches. TCRdb reprocessed the 5' RACE reads with MiXCR, giving one entry per CDR3 protein. The table has a few hundred thousand distinct CDR3 sequences, around 15% seen once. This clonotype was counted only a few times. The antigen is not known. Overall study results and limits: Prior to infection, memory already included some responding clones, suggesting cross-reactive memory joined. SARS-CoV-2 specificity was not confirmed for second-wave clones peaking on day 37. Clones that contracted clustered mainly in CM and EM if CD4+ and in EMRA if CD8+.

This chain connects TRBV27 to TRBJ1-1; 8 positions match TRBD1. This TCR derives from a man between 18 and 29 years old who had mild COVID-19 (a few samples of this study predate the infection). Cell type and time point are not known. Sequenced sample: PBMCs or a T cell subset sorted from them (not recorded which). The CDR3 is CASSMQQGVNTEAFF. The CDR3 nucleotides read TGTGCCAGCAGTATGCAACAGGGGGTGAACACTGAAGCTTTCTTT.